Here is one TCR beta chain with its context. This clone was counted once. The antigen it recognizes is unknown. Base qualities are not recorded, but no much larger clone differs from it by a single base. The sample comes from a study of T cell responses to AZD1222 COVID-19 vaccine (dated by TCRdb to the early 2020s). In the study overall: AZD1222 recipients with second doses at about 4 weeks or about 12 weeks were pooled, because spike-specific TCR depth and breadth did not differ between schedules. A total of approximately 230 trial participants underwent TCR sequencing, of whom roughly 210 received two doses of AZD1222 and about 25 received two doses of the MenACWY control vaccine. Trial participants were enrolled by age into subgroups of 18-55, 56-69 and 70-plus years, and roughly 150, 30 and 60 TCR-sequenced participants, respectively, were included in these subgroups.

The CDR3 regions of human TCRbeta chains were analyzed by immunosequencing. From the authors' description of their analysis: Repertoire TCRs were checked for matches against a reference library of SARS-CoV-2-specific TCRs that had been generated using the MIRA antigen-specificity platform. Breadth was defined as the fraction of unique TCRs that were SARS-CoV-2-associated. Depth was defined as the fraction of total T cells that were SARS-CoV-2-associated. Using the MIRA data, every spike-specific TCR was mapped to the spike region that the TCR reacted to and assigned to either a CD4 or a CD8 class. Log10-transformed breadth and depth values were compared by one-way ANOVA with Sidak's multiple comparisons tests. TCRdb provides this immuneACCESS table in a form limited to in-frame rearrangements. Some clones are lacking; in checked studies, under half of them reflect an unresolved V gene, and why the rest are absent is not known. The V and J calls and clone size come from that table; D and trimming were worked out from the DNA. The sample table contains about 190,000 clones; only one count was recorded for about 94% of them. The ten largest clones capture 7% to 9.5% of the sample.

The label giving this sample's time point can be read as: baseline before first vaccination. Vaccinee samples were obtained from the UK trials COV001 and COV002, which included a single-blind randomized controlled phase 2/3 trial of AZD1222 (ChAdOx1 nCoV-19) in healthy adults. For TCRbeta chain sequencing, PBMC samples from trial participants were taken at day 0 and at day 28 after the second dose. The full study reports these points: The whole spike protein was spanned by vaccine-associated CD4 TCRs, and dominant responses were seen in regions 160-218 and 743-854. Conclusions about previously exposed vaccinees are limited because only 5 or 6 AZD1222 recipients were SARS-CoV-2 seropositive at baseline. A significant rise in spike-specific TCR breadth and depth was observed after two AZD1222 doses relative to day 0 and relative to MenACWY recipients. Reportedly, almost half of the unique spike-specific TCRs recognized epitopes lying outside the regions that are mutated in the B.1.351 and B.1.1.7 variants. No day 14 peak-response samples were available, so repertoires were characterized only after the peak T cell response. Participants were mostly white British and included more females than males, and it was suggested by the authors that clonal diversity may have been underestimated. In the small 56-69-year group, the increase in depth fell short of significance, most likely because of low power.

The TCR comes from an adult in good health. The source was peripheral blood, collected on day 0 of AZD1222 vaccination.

The CDR3 in this case is CASSDQTGGNQPQHF. At the DNA level, the sequence is TGTGCCAGCAGTGACCAGACGGGTGGCAATCAGCCCCAGCATTTT. In this chain, TRBV6-1 is recombined with TRBJ1-5; too little of a D gene remains to name it. Trimming at the junction amounts to 3 bases on V and 2 bases on J, and the germline ends lie 11 bases apart. CDR1 and CDR2 were assigned from the germline V gene as MNHNS and SASEGT. From cysteine to phenylalanine, the CDR3 is 15 amino acids long. Only the CDR3 part of the read is kept: 45 bases, read in frame from the first base.